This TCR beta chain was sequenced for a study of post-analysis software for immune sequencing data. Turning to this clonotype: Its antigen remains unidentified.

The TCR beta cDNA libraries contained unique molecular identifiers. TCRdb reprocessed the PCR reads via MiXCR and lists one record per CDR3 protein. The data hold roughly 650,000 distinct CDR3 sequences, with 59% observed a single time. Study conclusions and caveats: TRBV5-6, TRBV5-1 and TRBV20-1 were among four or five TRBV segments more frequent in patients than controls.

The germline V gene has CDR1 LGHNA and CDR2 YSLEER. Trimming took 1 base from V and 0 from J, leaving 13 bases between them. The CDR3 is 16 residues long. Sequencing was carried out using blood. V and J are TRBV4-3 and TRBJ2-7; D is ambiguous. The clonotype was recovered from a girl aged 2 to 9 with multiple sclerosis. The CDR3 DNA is TGCGCCAGCAGCCAAGGATCCTGGTGGAGCTCCTACGAGCAGTACTTC. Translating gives CASSQGSWWSSYEQYF.